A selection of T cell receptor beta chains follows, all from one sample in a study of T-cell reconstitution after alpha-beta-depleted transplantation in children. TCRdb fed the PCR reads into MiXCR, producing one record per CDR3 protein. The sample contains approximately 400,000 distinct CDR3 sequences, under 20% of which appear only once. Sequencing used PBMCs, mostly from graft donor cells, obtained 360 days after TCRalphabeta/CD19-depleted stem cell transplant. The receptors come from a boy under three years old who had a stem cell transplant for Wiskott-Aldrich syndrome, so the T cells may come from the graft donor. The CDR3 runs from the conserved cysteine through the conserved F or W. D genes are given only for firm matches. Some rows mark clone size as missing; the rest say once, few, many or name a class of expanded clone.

TGCGCCAGCAGCTTCGTCGGACAGGGAGTCGGAGAGACCCAGTACTTC CASSFVGQGVGETQYF TRBJ2-5 TRBD1 TRBV5-1 -
TGTGCCAGCAGCCAGCTAGGCGTGGGGGACCGGGTTGAAGCTTTCTTT CASSQLGVGDRVEAFF TRBJ1-1 - TRBV3-1 few
TGTGCCAGTAGTATAGCCGGGAGGATCTTTGCGAACACCGGGGAGCTGTTTTTT CASSIAGRIFANTGELFF TRBJ2-2 TRBD2 TRBV19 -
TGCAGTGCTAGAACTCGGGGCGGGAGCTCCCAAGAGACCCAGTACTTC CSARTRGGSSQETQYF TRBJ2-5 TRBD2 TRBV20-1 -
TGTGCCAGCAGCTCGGCAGGACCCAACTACAATGAGCAGTTCTTC CASSSAGPNYNEQFF TRBJ2-1 - TRBV7-8 few
TGTGCCAGCAGCTTAGGGGGGCCTGGTCCACCCCTCCACTTT CASSLGGPGPPLHF TRBJ1-6 - TRBV7-9 -
TGTGCCAGCAGTTTTCTTATCTACGAGCAGTACTTC CASSFLIYEQYF TRBJ2-7 - TRBV12-3/TRBV12-4 few
TGCAGTGCCCCCAGACTAGCGGGGGGCCTTGGGAGGGAGCAGTACTTC CSAPRLAGGLGREQYF TRBJ2-7 TRBD2 TRBV20-1 few
TGTGCCAGCAGCTTACTCTGGAAAGAGACCCAGTACTTC CASSLLWKETQYF TRBJ2-5 - TRBV7-9 -
TGTGCCACCAGTGATCTCAGTTACAAGCAGTACTTC CATSDLSYKQYF TRBJ2-7 - TRBV24-1 few
TGTGCCATCAGTGAGTTGGACCCCACAGATACGCAGTATTTT CAISELDPTDTQYF TRBJ2-3 - TRBV10-3 few
TGTGCCACCAGTGTATCAAAAGGGGGGACCCAGTACTTC CATSVSKGGTQYF TRBJ2-5 - TRBV24-1 -
TGTGCCAGCAGACTCGGACAGGGGCCTAACACCGGGGAGCTGTTTTTT CASRLGQGPNTGELFF TRBJ2-2 TRBD1 TRBV7-9 few
TGCAGCGTTCCTGGAGGCGGGGAGAAACGCACAGATACGCAGTATTTT CSVPGGGEKRTDTQYF TRBJ2-3 - TRBV29-1 -
TGCAGCGTTGAGCAGAAGTACCAAGAGACCCAGTACTTC CSVEQKYQETQYF TRBJ2-5 - TRBV29-1 few
TGCGCCAGCAGCTTAATCCCCAACGACAATGAGCAGTTCTTC CASSLIPNDNEQFF TRBJ2-1 - TRBV5-1 many
TGTGCCAGCAGTCCACTAGCGGCATACAATGAGCAGTTCTTC CASSPLAAYNEQFF TRBJ2-1 TRBD2 TRBV6-1 many
TGTGCCAGCTCACCAAGGCAGGAGGAGACCCAGTACTTC CASSPRQEETQYF TRBJ2-5 - TRBV18 -
TGTGCCAGCAGCCGAGGTCATTTGGATACGCAGTATTTT CASSRGHLDTQYF TRBJ2-3 - TRBV7-2 -
TGCGCCAGCAGCCAAGGTCCTAGCGGGGGCTCCTACAATGAGCAGTTCTTC CASSQGPSGGSYNEQFF TRBJ2-1 TRBD2 TRBV4-3 -
TGTGCCAGCAGTGCCCTCCCGGGGACCGGGGAGCTGTTTTTT CASSALPGTGELFF TRBJ2-2 - TRBV12-3/TRBV12-4 -
TGTGCCAGTAGTATGTTGAGGGCAGGGGGATATTACGAGCAGTACTTC CASSMLRAGGYYEQYF TRBJ2-7 TRBD1 TRBV19 few
TGCGCCAGCAGCCGGGGGCCCTCTGTTATGCTACCGGCTATCAGGCAGTACTTC CASSRGPSVMLPAIRQYF TRBJ2-7 - TRBV4-1 few
TGCAGCGTTGGCCACCTGGGTCAGGGGAATACCGGGGAGCTGTTTTTT CSVGHLGQGNTGELFF TRBJ2-2 - TRBV29-1 few
TGCAGTGCCCAAATTACCCATGAGCAGTTCTTC CSAQITHEQFF TRBJ2-1 - TRBV20-1 -
TGTGCCAGCAGCCAGGGACCTTCAAGCACAGATACGCAGTATTTT CASSQGPSSTDTQYF TRBJ2-3 - TRBV12-3/TRBV12-4 few
TGTGCCAGCAGCTTGCGGCAGGAACAGACCCAGTACTTC CASSLRQEQTQYF TRBJ2-5 - TRBV5-6 once
TGCAGTGCTAGAGAAGGGGCTGTTGCTAATGAAAAACTGTTTTTT CSAREGAVANEKLFF TRBJ1-4 - TRBV20-1 few
TGTGCCAGCAGTAGAGGAGCGGAGCAGTTCTTC CASSRGAEQFF TRBJ2-1 - TRBV28 many
TGCGCCAGCAGCTTGGTGGGACTAGCGGCAAAGACAGATACGCAGTATTTT CASSLVGLAAKTDTQYF TRBJ2-3 TRBD2 TRBV5-1 -
TGCAGTGCTAGTGAGACTAGCGGGATGCACAATGAGCAGTTCTTC CSASETSGMHNEQFF TRBJ2-1 TRBD2 TRBV20-1 -
TGTGCCAGCAGTTCCGGCGGGACAGGGTTCACCGGGGAGCTGTTTTTT CASSSGGTGFTGELFF TRBJ2-2 TRBD1 TRBV9 few
TGTGCCAGCAGTTTAGCCTCCCCTTCGATCGAGCAGTACTTC CASSLASPSIEQYF TRBJ2-7 - TRBV28 -
TGCGCCAGCAGCTTGGTAAACCTCGCGGGCTCCTATAATTCACCCCTCCACTTT CASSLVNLAGSYNSPLHF TRBJ1-6 - TRBV5-1 few
TGTGCCAGCAGCTTAGGGGTGGGAGCCGGGGAGCAGTACTTC CASSLGVGAGEQYF TRBJ2-7 - TRBV7-2 few
TGTGCCAGCAGTTTAGGGCCCCTCAGTGTCGGCTACACCTTC CASSLGPLSVGYTF TRBJ1-2 - TRBV12-3/TRBV12-4 -
TGCGCCAGCAGCTTGGAGCCGGGCCTCGAGCAGTACTTC CASSLEPGLEQYF TRBJ2-7 - TRBV5-1 -
TGTGCCAGCAGTTTAGCACCTCGGACAGGGGGCACGAGGAATCAGCCCCAGCATTTT CASSLAPRTGGTRNQPQHF TRBJ1-5 TRBD1 TRBV28 -
TGCAGTGCAATTGGGACAGGGAAGGATGAAAAACTGTTTTTT CSAIGTGKDEKLFF TRBJ1-4 TRBD1 TRBV20-1 many
TGTGCCAGCAGTTACTCGTGGCAGGGGGAGACCCAGTACTTC CASSYSWQGETQYF TRBJ2-5 - TRBV6-5 few
TGTGCCAGCACCCTTCCGGACGGGAGGGAAGAGACCCAGTACTTC CASTLPDGREETQYF TRBJ2-5 TRBD2 TRBV7-9 -
TGTGCCAGCAGCCAAGAACTAGCGGGGCCTGAAGGGACCCAGTACTTC CASSQELAGPEGTQYF TRBJ2-5 TRBD2 TRBV14 few
TGTGCCAGCAGTTTATACCCTAGCGGAGTAGCCAAAAACATTCAGTACTTC CASSLYPSGVAKNIQYF TRBJ2-4 TRBD2 TRBV12-3/TRBV12-4 -
TGCGCCAGCAGTGTTGGCTCCGGGTTAACCTACGAGCAGTACTTC CASSVGSGLTYEQYF TRBJ2-7 - TRBV10-1 few
TGCAGTGCCAATGAGCAGTTCTTC CSANEQFF TRBJ2-1 - TRBV20-1 few
TGTGCCTGGGCCCGGGGCGGTGAGCAGTTCTTC CAWARGGEQFF TRBJ2-1 - TRBV30 -
TGTGCCATAGGACTAGCGGGTTCCAATGAGCAGTTCTTC CAIGLAGSNEQFF TRBJ2-1 TRBD2 TRBV10-3 few
TGCAGTGCTAGTCGTTTTAGGGGGGACGCAGATACGCAGTATTTT CSASRFRGDADTQYF TRBJ2-3 - TRBV20-1 few